These T cell receptor beta chains were read from a single sample in a study of shared clonotypes between healthy human individuals. Repertoires were generated with immunoSEQ multiplex PCR, while TCRdb's copy carries only in-frame clones and drops some. The table includes 780,000 or so clones, approximately 72% detected once. What was sequenced was memory CD4+ T cells sorted from blood. Receptors originate from a woman aged 25 to 39 in good health. CDR3s include the opening cysteine and the closing phenylalanine or tryptophan. Fields, in order: clone size, J gene, D gene, CDR3 length, V gene, CDR3 protein, CDR3 DNA. A D gene is named only where the DNA matches it firmly. Only part of the rows carry a size: once, few, many, or a class if the clone is expanded.

NA | TRBJ1-2 | NA | 16 | TRBV2 | CASSYMGSSADSGYTF | TGTGCCAGCAGTTACATGGGATCGTCAGCCGACTCTGGCTACACCTTC
NA | TRBJ2-3 | NA | 15 | TRBV5-1 | CASSLLARGVDTQYF | TGCGCCAGCAGCTTGTTGGCTAGGGGTGTAGATACGCAGTATTTT
NA | TRBJ1-4 | NA | 14 | TRBV5-1 | CASSLFEVGEKLFF | TGCGCCAGCAGCTTGTTTGAGGTGGGGGAAAAACTGTTTTTT
NA | TRBJ1-4 | NA | 16 | TRBV7-8 | CASSLSRGGLGEKLFF | TGTGCCAGCAGCTTATCTAGGGGGGGCCTGGGTGAAAAACTGTTTTTT
few | TRBJ1-1 | TRBD1 | 14 | TRBV19 | CASKPGQGSTEAFF | TGTGCCAGCAAACCGGGACAGGGGAGCACTGAAGCTTTCTTT
NA | TRBJ1-4 | TRBD1 | 14 | TRBV30 | CAWQAGTGDEKLFF | TGTGCCTGGCAGGCCGGGACAGGGGATGAAAAACTGTTTTTT
NA | TRBJ2-7 | NA | 15 | TRBV5-1 | CASSLGGLLTYEQYF | TGCGCCAGCAGCTTGGGGGGACTCCTAACCTACGAGCAGTACTTC
few | TRBJ1-2 | TRBD1 | 15 | TRBV28 | CASSPGQGGSYGYTF | TGTGCCAGCAGTCCAGGACAGGGTGGGAGCTATGGCTACACCTTC
NA | TRBJ2-7 | TRBD1 | 14 | TRBV6-6 | CASSYVRGSDEQYF | TGTGCCAGCAGTTACGTCAGGGGGTCTGACGAGCAGTACTTC
many | TRBJ2-6 | NA | 20 | TRBV4-1 | CASSRSEWGGPSTGANVLTF | TGCGCCAGCAGTCGTTCTGAGTGGGGGGGCCCGTCCACTGGGGCCAACGTCCTGACTTTC
NA | TRBJ2-2 | NA | 14 | TRBV28 | CASSRGGHTGELFF | TGTGCCAGCAGCCGAGGGGGTCACACCGGGGAGCTGTTTTTT
NA | TRBJ1-4 | NA | 15 | TRBV6-1 | CASSESLLLNEKLFF | TGTGCCAGCAGTGAAAGTTTACTTTTGAATGAAAAACTGTTTTTT
NA | TRBJ2-7 | NA | 15 | TRBV27 | CASSLFGGDYSKQYF | TGTGCCAGCAGTTTATTCGGGGGCGACTACAGCAAGCAGTACTTC
NA | TRBJ2-7 | TRBD1 | 19 | TRBV6-1 | CASSAIPGQGYGFSYEQYF | TGTGCCAGCAGTGCAATTCCGGGACAGGGGTACGGGTTTTCCTACGAGCAGTACTTC
NA | TRBJ2-2 | NA | 15 | TRBV11-1 | CASSFRTGVPGELFF | TGTGCCAGCAGCTTTAGGACGGGGGTGCCCGGGGAGCTGTTTTTT
NA | TRBJ2-3 | NA | 14 | TRBV7-7 | CASSPQTSTDTQYF | TGTGCCAGCAGCCCCCAGACCAGCACAGATACGCAGTATTTT
NA | TRBJ1-1 | NA | 14 | TRBV5-6 | CASSLRGLGTEAFF | TGTGCCAGCAGCTTGAGGGGATTAGGCACTGAAGCTTTCTTT
once | TRBJ2-3 | TRBD2 | 16 | TRBV6-1 | CASSELGLAGTDTQYF | TGTGCCAGCAGTGAGTTAGGACTAGCGGGCACAGATACGCAGTATTTT
NA | TRBJ2-3 | NA | 14 | TRBV11-2 | CASSRGGVADTQYF | TGTGCCAGCAGCCGTGGTGGGGTAGCAGATACGCAGTATTTT
NA | TRBJ1-1 | NA | 14 | TRBV18 | CASSPAPENTEAFF | TGTGCCAGCTCACCTGCCCCGGAGAACACTGAAGCTTTCTTT
NA | TRBJ1-5 | NA | 13 | TRBV9 | CASSVGINQPQHF | TGTGCCAGCAGCGTAGGCATCAATCAGCCCCAGCATTTT
once | TRBJ1-1 | NA | 12 | TRBV5-6 | CASTTLSTEAFF | TGTGCCAGCACTACTTTGAGCACTGAAGCTTTCTTT
NA | TRBJ1-1 | TRBD1 | 16 | TRBV11-2 | CASTRGTGGMNTEAFF | TGTGCCAGCACCAGGGGGACAGGGGGGATGAACACTGAAGCTTTCTTT
NA | TRBJ1-1 | NA | 13 | TRBV29-1 | CSVAKGSRTEAFF | TGCAGCGTCGCAAAAGGGAGCCGCACTGAAGCTTTCTTT
NA | TRBJ1-4 | NA | 17 | TRBV5-1 | CASSLGWGQVANEKLFF | TGCGCCAGCAGCTTGGGTTGGGGTCAGGTGGCGAATGAAAAACTGTTTTTT
NA | TRBJ2-5 | NA | 15 | TRBV7-2 | CASSLNLGPRETQYF | TGTGCCAGCAGCTTAAACTTGGGTCCCCGGGAGACCCAGTACTTC
NA | TRBJ1-1 | NA | 16 | TRBV27 | CASSNQPSLGGTEAFF | TGTGCCAGCAGTAACCAACCCTCCTTGGGGGGCACTGAAGCTTTCTTT
NA | TRBJ2-7 | NA | 11 | TRBV20-1 | CSAHDSYEQYF | TGCAGTGCCCACGACAGCTACGAGCAGTACTTC